The present T cell receptor (beta chain) was sequenced within a study of blood T cell repertoires in COVID-19. Study-wide context: PBMCs, B-cell-depleted T cells, or T cells provided the cDNA or gDNA that made up the material.

Original data processing: Reference gene primer amplification in the assay estimated nucleated cell counts. This table comes from immunoSEQ multiplex PCR, and its TCRdb copy is limited to in-frame clones, with some not included. The V and J calls and clone size are taken from that table; D and trimming were inferred from the DNA. The data show under 300,000 clones, roughly 85% seen once. This clone came up a few times. Germline V CDR1 and CDR2: KGHDR, SFDVKD. With 0 bases removed from V and 4 bases from J, the gap between germline ends came to 11 bases. The length of the CDR3 is 15 residues. Material for sequencing was peripheral blood. The chain recombines TRBV24-1 with TRBJ2-5, with D maybe TRBD2 (6 bases). The TCR originated in a woman under 40 with active or convalescent COVID-19. CDR3 sequence (DNA): TGTGCCACCAGTGATTTGGGCGGGAATCGAGAGACCCAGTACTTC. Protein sequence: CATSDLGGNRETQYF.